This T cell receptor beta chain was sequenced during a study of response to subunit inactivated influenza vaccine. The germline V gene has CDR1 SGHRS and CDR2 YFSETQ. The CDR3 sequence is 13 residues long. V trimming: 5 bases; J trimming: 3 bases; junction bases outside the gene matches: 5. Using its own MiXCR run on the RT-PCR reads, TCRdb lists one record per CDR3 protein. The sample records over 450,000 distinct CDR3 sequences, under 15% being singletons. This chain uses TRBV5-1 with TRBJ2-7; 7 nucleotides line up with TRBD1. The sample consisted of PBMCs from blood, taken about 40 days after vaccination. The source is a man in his forties or fifties who received an inactivated influenza vaccine. CDR3 nucleotide sequence: TGCGCCAGCAGTTACAGGGGTCGCTACGAGCAGTACTTC. Its translation: CASSYRGRYEQYF.